Presented here are 6 T cell receptor beta chains from one specimen sequenced in a study of blood T cell repertoires in COVID-19. Here immunoSEQ multiplex PCR was the method, and the copy in TCRdb shows in-frame clones only, minus some. The sample carries some 200,000 clones, 70% to 85% recorded once. The sequenced sample was PBMCs or T cells enriched from blood (not recorded which). The receptor source for this set is a woman in her thirties or forties with acute COVID-19.

The chain is built from TRBV3-1 (or the pseudogene TRBV3-2) and TRBJ2-3; the match to TRBD2 covers 10 bases. The germline V gene encodes CDR1 LGHDT and CDR2 YNNKEL (reference sequence). Losses at the gene ends were 4 bases for V and 6 bases for J; bases not matched to a gene: 19. This CDR3 is built from 19 residues. The CDR3 nucleotides are TGTGCCAGCAGCCCCGCCGGAAGCGGGGGGGCCCGAAGGGCGGATACGCAGTATTTT. Its protein is CASSPAGSGGARRADTQYF.

The J gene is TRBJ2-7, the V gene TRBV2; possible D gene TRBD2, 6 bases. CDR1 and CDR2 from the germline V gene are SNHLY and FYNNEI. The CDR3 length is 13 residues. The ends were cut back, 4 bases at V and 4 bases at J, with 11 bases in the middle. This chain's CDR3 is CASSAAGRYEQYF. Written as DNA, the CDR3 is TGTGCCAGCAGTGCAGCGGGCAGGTACGAGCAGTACTTC. The whole variable domain, remainder taken from reference TRBV2 and TRBJ2-7, is EPEVTQTPSHQVTQMGQEVILRCVPISNHLYFYWYRQILGQKVEFLVSFYNNEISEKSEIFDDQFSVERPDGSNFTLKIRSTKLEDSAMYFCASSAAGRYEQYFGPGTRLTVT.

This clone has just one count. This rearrangement joins TRBV18 to TRBJ1-2; maybe TRBD1 (5 bases). Trimming pared 1 base from V and 4 bases from J, leaving 13 bases between. In germline, CDR1 is KGHSH, CDR2 LQKENI. CDR3 length equals 15 residues. As DNA, the CDR3 is TGTGCCAGCTCACCACGAGGAGGGGCGTTCTATGGCTACACCTTC. Its protein product is CASSPRGGAFYGYTF.

This clone was observed once. This CDR3 is CATSRDGGGGGEQYF. The CDR3 region has the DNA TGTGCCACCAGCAGAGACGGCGGAGGGGGCGGAGAGCAGTACTTC. The chain combines TRBV15 with TRBJ2-7, with a tentative D call TRBD1 (7 bases). The V end lost 0 bases, the J end lost 7 bases, and 16 bases lay between the germline ends. Germline V gene sequence: CDR1 LNHNV, CDR2 YYDKDF (reference sequence). This CDR3 has 15 residues.

The chain joins TRBV9 to TRBJ2-7; the match to TRBD1 covers 7 bases. Unmatched junction bases numbered 9, after V lost 0 bases and J lost 12 bases. CDR1 is SGDLS, CDR2 YYNGEE, per germline. The CDR3 is 13 residues long. In nucleotides, the CDR3 is TGTGCCAGCAGCGTAGACCTACAGGGACAGAGGTACTTC. It translates to CASSVDLQGQRYF.

This chain uses TRBV18 with TRBJ1-5; weak D call: TRBD1 (6 bases). The germline V gene encodes CDR1 KGHSH and CDR2 LQKENI. Trimming left V 2 bases short and J 5 bases short, with 13 bases between. The CDR3 totals 15 residues. CDR3 region: CASSPKEQGHQPQHF. The CDR3 region has the DNA TGTGCCAGCTCACCAAAGGAGCAGGGGCATCAGCCCCAGCATTTT.